The next 14 T cell receptor beta chains were all read from a single sample in a study of blood T cell repertoires in COVID-19. Sequencing used immunoSEQ multiplex PCR; TCRdb keeps in-frame clones, though not all of them. Of under 250,000 clones in the sample, 85% to 90% were seen once. Input material: PBMCs or T cells enriched from blood (not recorded which). The source of these receptors is a man aged 35 to 55 who had recovered from COVID-19.

As DNA, the CDR3 is TGTGCCAGCAGCGTAGGGCAGGGACCCCTGCGGGGCACTGAAGCTTTCTTT. Protein: CASSVGQGPLRGTEAFF. The V and J genes are TRBV9 and TRBJ1-1; perhaps TRBD1 as D (5 bases). V was clipped by 0 bases and J by 4 bases, with 19 bases between them. The germline V gene encodes CDR1 SGDLS and CDR2 YYNGEE. The CDR3 loop spans 17 amino acids.

The V call is TRBV5-1, the J call TRBJ1-4; a possible D gene is TRBD1 (5 bases). This CDR3 is 15 amino acids long. Trimming removed 0 bases from V and 7 bases from J, with 13 bases in between. The V gene's germline CDR1 is SGHRS and CDR2 YFSETQ. Here the CDR3 reads CASSLVSGSGEKLFF. The CDR3 DNA reads TGCGCCAGCAGCTTGGTCTCAGGGTCGGGTGAAAAACTGTTTTTT.

The J gene is TRBJ2-6, the V gene TRBV5-5; 9 nucleotides agree with TRBD1. V lost 2 bases to trimming and J lost 1 base; unmatched junction nucleotides: 7. From germline, CDR1 is SGHKS and CDR2 YYEKEE (reference sequence). CDR3 size: 18 residues. The DNA for the CDR3 is TGTGCCAGCAGCTTTTGGGGACAGGGATTTTCTGGGGCCAACGTCCTGACTTTC. Translating it yields CASSFWGQGFSGANVLTF.

The chain carries TRBV6-5 and TRBJ1-2; D gene uncertain. The V end lost 4 bases, the J end lost 0 bases, and 9 bases lay between the germline ends. The CDR3 is 14 residues long. The germline CDR1 and CDR2 sequences are MNHEY and SVGAGI. The CDR3 region has the DNA TGTGCCAGCAGTTCCGGTTTCTCTAACTATGGCTACACCTTC. Protein: CASSSGFSNYGYTF.

The chain has TRBV5-5 and TRBJ2-3, with 11 bases matching TRBD1. Germline CDR1 and CDR2: SGHKS and YYEKEE (reference sequence). CDR3 size: 16 residues. Trimming removed 4 bases from V and 2 bases from J; junction bases left unmatched: 6. CDR3 amino acids: CASSLGQGAVTDTQYF. As DNA, the CDR3 is TGTGCCAGCAGCCTCGGACAGGGGGCTGTCACAGATACGCAGTATTTT.

This clone was observed a handful of times. The rearrangement uses TRBV4-1 and TRBJ1-4, with 7 positions matching TRBD1. With 4 bases clipped from V and 2 bases from J, the junction kept 4 bases outside the gene matches. The germline V gene has CDR1 MGHRA and CDR2 YSYEKL. The CDR3 extends over 15 amino acids. The CDR3 DNA is TGCGCCAGCAGCCTTACAGGGGCTACTAATGAAAAACTGTTTTTT. It encodes CASSLTGATNEKLFF.

The V call is TRBV6-5, the J call TRBJ1-2; a possible D gene is TRBD1 (6 bases). CDR3 length equals 13 residues. V lost 8 bases, J lost 6 bases, and 16 bases lay in between. Germline V CDR1 and CDR2: MNHEY, SVGAGI. The CDR3 sequence is CASGERGYNGYTF. CDR3 DNA sequence: TGTGCCAGCGGGGAAAGGGGGTACAATGGCTACACCTTC.

The chain uses TRBV27 and TRBJ1-4; D unresolved. CDR3 size: 13 residues. From germline, CDR1 is MNHEY and CDR2 SMNVEV (reference sequence). The germline V and J ends were trimmed by 1 base and 8 bases, with 8 bases remaining between them. CDR3 nucleotides: TGTGCCAGCAGTTTATTTAGGGAGGAAAAACTGTTTTTT. Residues: CASSLFREEKLFF.

The chain links TRBV9 to TRBJ1-3, with a tentative D call TRBD1 (6 bases). V was clipped by 4 bases and J by 7 bases, with 15 bases between them. Germline V gene sequence: CDR1 SGDLS, CDR2 YYNGEE. CDR3 length: 14 amino acids. CDR3: CASSPTAGANTIYF. CDR3 nucleotide sequence: TGTGCCAGCAGCCCAACCGCGGGGGCTAACACCATATATTTT.

This rearrangement joins TRBV2 to TRBJ1-6, with D perhaps TRBD1 (6 bases). From germline, CDR1 is SNHLY and CDR2 FYNNEI. This CDR3 is built from 16 residues. Between the trimmed V and J ends, which lost 5 bases and 5 bases, there was a span of 16 bases. The CDR3 DNA reads TGTGCCAGCAGTCCCACTAGGGGGGGACATAATTCACCCCTCCACTTT. Translation: CASSPTRGGHNSPLHF.

The V and J genes are TRBV6-1 and TRBJ1-2, with 7 nucleotides matching TRBD1. Per the germline V gene, CDR1 is MNHNS and CDR2 is SASEGT. Unmatched junction bases numbered 23, after V lost 1 base and J lost 6 bases. This CDR3 region has 20 residues. The CDR3 coding sequence is TGTGCCAGCAGTGAAGAACGGGGCAGGGGGTCTGTTATGCGGTCGAATGGCTACACCTTC. Protein: CASSEERGRGSVMRSNGYTF.

The rearrangement uses TRBV7-6 and TRBJ2-2; perhaps TRBD1 as D (5 bases). The germline V and J ends were trimmed by 5 bases and 3 bases, with 16 bases remaining between them. The CDR3 contains 16 residues. The V gene's germline CDR1 is SGHVS and CDR2 FNYEAQ. The DNA for the CDR3 is TGTGCCAGCAGCCTTCTCCGCCCCAGGGACACCGGGGAGCTGTTTTTT. Amino acids: CASSLLRPRDTGELFF.

V and J are TRBV18 and TRBJ1-1; D not certain. This CDR3 is built from 13 residues. Germline loops: CDR1 KGHSH, CDR2 LQKENI. V lost 2 bases and J lost 5, with 9 bases in between. CDR3 nucleotide sequence: TGTGCCAGCTCACCATCTGCCCGGACTGAAGCTTTCTTT. It is translated as CASSPSARTEAFF. The variable domain in full, with the rest retrieved from reference TRBV18 and TRBJ1-1, is NAGVMQNPRHLVRRRGQEARLRCSPMKGHSHVYWYRQLPEEGLKFMVYLQKENIIDESGMPKERFSAEFPKEGPSILRIQQVVRGDSAAYFCASSPSARTEAFFGQGTRLTVV.

The J gene is TRBJ2-1, the V gene TRBV9; weak D call: TRBD2 (5 bases). Trimming removed 6 bases from V and 6 bases from J, with 10 bases in between. The CDR3 is 12 amino acids. Germline V gene sequence: CDR1 SGDLS, CDR2 YYNGEE. The CDR3 protein is CASIVRGNEQFF. CDR3 in DNA: TGTGCCAGCATCGTCCGGGGCAATGAGCAGTTCTTC.